This T cell receptor (beta chain) was documented in a study of neurological immune-mediated disorders. Time point specified: longitudinal time-point 2. Volunteers at a blood bank in Maryland, USA, were the healthy controls. This clonotype was seen ten or more times. The antigen is undetermined. The cDNA was synthesized by 5'RACE incorporating 10-nucleotide random UMIs. TCRdb independently ran MiXCR on the 5' RACE reads; one entry per CDR3 protein. The profile covers some 60,000 distinct CDR3 sequences, with roughly 9.8% appearing a single time and about 12% taken by the ten largest. General study findings and limits: Multiple sclerosis was found to have the least TCR clonal expansion, below healthy controls, and HTLV-1-associated myelopathy the most.

Sequenced material: PBMCs. The TCR was taken from a young man in good health.

DNA for the CDR3: TGCGCCAGCAGTGAGTCGAGGGGGCGGCAGAGCACAGATACGCAGTATTTT. It specifies CASSESRGRQSTDTQYF. The rearrangement uses TRBV10-2 and TRBJ2-3; TRBD1 agrees at 7 bases. This CDR3 contains 17 residues. Germline V gene lookup returns CDR1 WSHSY and CDR2 SAAADI. With V trimmed by 0 bases and J by 0 bases, 6 bases remained unmatched.